The sequence of this T cell receptor (beta chain) was determined in a study of synovial regulatory T cells in juvenile arthritis. Background on the study: Treatments: a few naive, several methotrexate, one methotrexate plus infliximab, one unknown. Findings and caveats of the study: Synovial Tregs shared more CDR3 sequences with iaTregs than other blood Tregs. TCR diversity was lower in inflammation-associated blood Treg cells than in other blood Treg cells.

This clone is labeled medium-sized based on frequency. Its antigen remains unknown. Here immunoSEQ multiplex PCR was the method, and the copy in TCRdb shows in-frame clones only, minus some. This table lists some 1,300 clones. iaTreg cells were HLA-DR+ Treg cells. The approximately 11 donors had active juvenile idiopathic arthritis, with 3 polyarticular and 8 oligoarticular cases. The sample taken for sequencing was Treg cells from blood. Stated subset: HLA-DR+ inflammation-associated blood Treg cells. The receptor was derived from a donor aged 2 to 35 with juvenile idiopathic arthritis.

The CDR3: CASSPPGRVSAKNIQYF. The V call is TRBV18, the J call TRBJ2-4; the D gene TCRdb calls, TRBD1, cannot be checked with no DNA. Germline loops: CDR1 KGHSH, CDR2 LQKENI. The CDR3 is made up of 17 amino acids. DNA is not recorded here.